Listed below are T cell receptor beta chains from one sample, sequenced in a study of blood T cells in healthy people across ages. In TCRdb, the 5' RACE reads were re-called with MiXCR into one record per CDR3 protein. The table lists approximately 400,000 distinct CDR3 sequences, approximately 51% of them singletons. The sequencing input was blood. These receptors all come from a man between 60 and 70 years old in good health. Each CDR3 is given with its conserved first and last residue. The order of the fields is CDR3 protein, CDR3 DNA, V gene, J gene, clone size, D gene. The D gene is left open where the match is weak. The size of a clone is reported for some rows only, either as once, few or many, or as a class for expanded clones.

CSVATGTGAGMQYF	TGCAGCGTTGCGACCGGGACAGGGGCCGGTATGCAGTATTTT	TRBV29-1	TRBJ2-3	few	TRBD1
CASSLGPMNTGELFF	TGTGCCAGCAGCTTGGGACCAATGAACACCGGGGAGCTGTTTTTT	TRBV7-2	TRBJ2-2	NA	NA
CASSHPRTSGRRSSYNEQFF	TGCGCCAGCAGCCATCCCAGGACTAGCGGGAGGCGAAGCTCCTACAATGAGCAGTTCTTC	TRBV4-3	TRBJ2-1	few	TRBD2
CASSLSGTGTKYF	TGTGCCAGCAGTTTATCCGGGACAGGTACGAAGTATTTT	TRBV27	TRBJ2-3	once	TRBD1
CSVEAVYGYTF	TGCAGCGTTGAGGCCGTTTATGGCTACACCTTC	TRBV29-1	TRBJ1-2	NA	NA
CASSATGTGQETQYF	TGTGCCAGCAGTGCTACGGGTACAGGCCAAGAGACCCAGTACTTC	TRBV6-5	TRBJ2-5	once	NA
CASSPRDNNNEQFF	TGTGCCAGCAGCCCCCGAGACAACAACAATGAGCAGTTCTTC	TRBV7-2	TRBJ2-1	once	NA
CSARAFGDRGMHGYTF	TGCAGTGCCCGCGCCTTTGGGGACAGGGGGATGCATGGCTACACCTTC	TRBV20-1	TRBJ1-2	NA	TRBD1
CASKLRDYQNTGELFF	TGTGCCAGCAAACTCCGGGACTACCAGAACACCGGGGAGCTGTTTTTT	TRBV6-1	TRBJ2-2	NA	TRBD2
CASSLAQTHTEAFF	TGTGCCAGCAGCTTAGCGCAAACTCACACTGAAGCTTTCTTT	TRBV7-2	TRBJ1-1	once	NA
CASSPTGAGDEKLFF	TGTGCCAGCAGCCCGACAGGGGCTGGGGATGAAAAACTGTTTTTT	TRBV14	TRBJ1-4	once	TRBD1
CASTWPRRLSTGELFF	TGTGCCAGCACCTGGCCGCGGAGACTGTCTACCGGGGAGCTGTTTTTT	TRBV7-8	TRBJ2-2	many	NA
CASSPPRGTSGPQYF	TGTGCCAGCAGTCCTCCCCGGGGGACTAGCGGGCCCCAGTACTTC	TRBV6-5	TRBJ2-5	once	TRBD2
CASSVTSGRGGEQFF	TGTGCCAGCAGCGTGACTAGCGGGAGGGGAGGTGAGCAGTTCTTC	TRBV9	TRBJ2-1	NA	TRBD2
CASSPPGGSEKLFF	TGTGCCAGCAGCCCACCGGGGGGATCGGAAAAACTGTTTTTT	TRBV7-9	TRBJ1-4	NA	NA
CASSDLPWSEQFF	TGTGCCAGCAGCGATCTACCCTGGTCGGAGCAGTTCTTC	TRBV7-2	TRBJ2-1	NA	NA
CSARDGGKTTDTQYF	TGCAGTGCTAGAGATGGGGGGAAGACCACAGATACGCAGTATTTT	TRBV20-1	TRBJ2-3	NA	NA
CASSDLAGGDEQFF	TGTGCCAGCAGTGACCTAGCGGGAGGTGATGAGCAGTTCTTC	TRBV2	TRBJ2-1	NA	TRBD2
CASSFPETGETDTQYF	TGCGCCAGCAGCTTCCCCGAGACAGGGGAGACAGATACGCAGTATTTT	TRBV5-1	TRBJ2-3	NA	TRBD1
CASSQDPGREGSWGQFF	TGTGCCAGCAGCCAAGATCCAGGGCGGGAGGGAAGTTGGGGGCAGTTCTTC	TRBV4-2	TRBJ2-1	once	TRBD2
CSARGGAQEGGRYGYTF	TGCAGTGCCCGAGGGGGGGCTCAAGAGGGGGGCCGGTATGGCTACACCTTC	TRBV20-1	TRBJ1-2	NA	NA
CASSSFGWNYGYTF	TGTGCCAGCAGTTCGTTTGGTTGGAACTATGGCTACACCTTC	TRBV12-3/TRBV12-4	TRBJ1-2	many	NA
CSVVRGRGARTDTQYF	TGCAGCGTTGTCCGGGGCCGTGGGGCCCGCACAGATACGCAGTATTTT	TRBV29-1	TRBJ2-3	NA	NA
CASSQDSGTRGGEQFF	TGCGCCAGCAGCCAAGATTCGGGGACCCGGGGGGGTGAGCAGTTCTTC	TRBV4-1	TRBJ2-1	many	TRBD2